This entry is about one T cell receptor beta chain. An end of the junction does not agree with germline; a read error may underlie this. Constant-region priming of roughly 0.45 ug total RNA yielded TCR beta cDNA. Sequencing libraries for TCR beta derived from three nested multiplex PCR rounds that used slightly modified ARM-PCR. TRBV1-TRBV30 forward and Cbeta reverse primers drove the first two approximately 10-cycle rounds. TCRdb re-called the multiplex PCR reads through MiXCR, storing one row per CDR3 protein. The profile shows more than 150,000 distinct CDR3 sequences, roughly 60% of them singletons. The data are from a study of tumor-infiltrating lymphocytes in primary liver carcinoma. RNA was extracted from whole blood without cell sorting, alongside germline DNA. The CDR3 has 17 residues. Germline V lookup: CDR1 MGHRA, CDR2 YSYEKL.

This sequence was found in a man in his forties or fifties with primary liver carcinoma and hepatitis B virus infection. V gene TRBV4-1 combines with J gene TRBJ1-3; no definite D call. The sequenced material came from peripheral blood. In nucleotides, the CDR3 is TGCACCAGCAGCCAAGTGCAGGCCTCAAGCTCTGGAAACACCATATATTTT. It is translated as CTSSQVQASSSGNTIYF.